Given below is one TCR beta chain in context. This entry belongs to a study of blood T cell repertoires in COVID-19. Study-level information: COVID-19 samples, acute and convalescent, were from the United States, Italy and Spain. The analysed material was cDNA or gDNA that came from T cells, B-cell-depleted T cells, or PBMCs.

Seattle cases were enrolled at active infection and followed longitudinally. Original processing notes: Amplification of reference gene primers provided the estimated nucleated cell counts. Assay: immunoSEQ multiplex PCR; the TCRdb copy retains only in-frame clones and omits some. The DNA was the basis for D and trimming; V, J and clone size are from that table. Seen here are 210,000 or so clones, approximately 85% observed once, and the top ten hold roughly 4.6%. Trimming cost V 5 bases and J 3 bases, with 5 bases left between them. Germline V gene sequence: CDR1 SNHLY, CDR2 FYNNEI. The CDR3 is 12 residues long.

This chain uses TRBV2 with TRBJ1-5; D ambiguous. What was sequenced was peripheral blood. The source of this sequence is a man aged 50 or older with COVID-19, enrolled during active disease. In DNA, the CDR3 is TGTGCCAGCAGTTGGGCCAATCAGCCCCAGCATTTT. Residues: CASSWANQPQHF.